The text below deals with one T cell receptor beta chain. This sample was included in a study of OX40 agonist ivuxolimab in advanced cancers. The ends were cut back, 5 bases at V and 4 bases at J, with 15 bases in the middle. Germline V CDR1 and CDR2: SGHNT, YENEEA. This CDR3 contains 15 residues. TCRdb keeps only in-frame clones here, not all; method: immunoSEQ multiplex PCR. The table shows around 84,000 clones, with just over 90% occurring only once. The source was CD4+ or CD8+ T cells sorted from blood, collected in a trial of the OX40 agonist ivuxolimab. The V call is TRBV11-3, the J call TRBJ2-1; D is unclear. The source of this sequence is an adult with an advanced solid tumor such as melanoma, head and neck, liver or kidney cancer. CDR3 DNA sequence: TGTGCCAGCAGCCCTCCGGTACAAGCATACAATGAGCAGTTCTTC. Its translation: CASSPPVQAYNEQFF.